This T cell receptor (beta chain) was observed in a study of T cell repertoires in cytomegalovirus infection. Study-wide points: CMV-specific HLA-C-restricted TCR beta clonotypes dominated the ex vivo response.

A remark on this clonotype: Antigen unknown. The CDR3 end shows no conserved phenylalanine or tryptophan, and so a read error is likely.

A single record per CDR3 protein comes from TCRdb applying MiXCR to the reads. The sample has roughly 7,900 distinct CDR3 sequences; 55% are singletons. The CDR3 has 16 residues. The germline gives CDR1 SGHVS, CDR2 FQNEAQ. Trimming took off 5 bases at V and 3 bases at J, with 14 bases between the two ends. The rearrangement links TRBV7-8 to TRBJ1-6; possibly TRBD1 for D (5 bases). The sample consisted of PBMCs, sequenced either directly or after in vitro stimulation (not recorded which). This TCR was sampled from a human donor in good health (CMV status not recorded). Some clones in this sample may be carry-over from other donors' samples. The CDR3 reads CASSPTGQVYNSPLHL. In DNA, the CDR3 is TGTGCCAGCAGCCCCACGGGGCAGGTCTATAATTCACCCCTCCACTTG.